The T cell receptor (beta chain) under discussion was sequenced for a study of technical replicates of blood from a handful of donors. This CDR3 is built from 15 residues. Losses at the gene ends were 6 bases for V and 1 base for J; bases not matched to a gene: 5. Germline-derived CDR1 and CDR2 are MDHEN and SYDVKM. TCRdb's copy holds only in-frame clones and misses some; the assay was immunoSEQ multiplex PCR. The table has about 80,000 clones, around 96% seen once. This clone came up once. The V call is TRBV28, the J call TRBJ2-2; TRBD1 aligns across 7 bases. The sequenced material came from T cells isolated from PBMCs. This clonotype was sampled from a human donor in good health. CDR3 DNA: TGTGCCAGCAGACGACGGACAGGGAACACCGGGGAGCTGTTTTTT. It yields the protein CASRRRTGNTGELFF.